This T cell receptor beta chain was retrieved from a study of T cells in localized non-small cell lung cancer. Libraries were prepared by immunoSEQ multiplex PCR; TCRdb keeps only in-frame clonotypes and omits some of them. The repertoire consists of about 2,200 clones, with 20% to 25% occurring once and the leading ten covering around 8%. General study points: Uninvolved adjacent lung had higher T cell clonality than tumor and all other tissues. Because sequencing included only one region (of the tumor), heterogeneity remains possible. In the blood, greater T cell density corresponded to longer overall survival.

The CDR3 spans 16 residues. V was clipped by 5 bases and J by 7 bases; unmatched bases: 14. Looked up from germline, CDR1 is LNHDA and CDR2 is SQIVND (reference sequence). Regarding this clone: Its target is not known.

This TCR was sampled from a man aged 40 to 69 with stage III lung adenocarcinoma. The sample consisted of lung tumor tissue, taken before any cancer treatment. The chain has TRBV19 and TRBJ2-7; 10 bases are shared with TRBD1. CDR3 sequence reads: CASSQNSGTGAVEQYF. The CDR3 DNA reads as TGTGCCAGTAGTCAGAACTCCGGGACAGGGGCGGTTGAGCAGTACTTC.